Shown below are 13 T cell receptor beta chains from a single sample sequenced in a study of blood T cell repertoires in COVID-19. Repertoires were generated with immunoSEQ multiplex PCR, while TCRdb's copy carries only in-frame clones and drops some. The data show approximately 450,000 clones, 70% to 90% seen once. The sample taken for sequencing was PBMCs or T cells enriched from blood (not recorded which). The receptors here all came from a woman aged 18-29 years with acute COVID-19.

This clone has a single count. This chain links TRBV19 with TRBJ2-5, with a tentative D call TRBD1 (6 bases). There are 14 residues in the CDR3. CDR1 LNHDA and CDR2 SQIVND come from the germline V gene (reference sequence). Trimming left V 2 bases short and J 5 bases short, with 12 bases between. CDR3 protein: CASSIFGGRETQYF. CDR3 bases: TGTGCCAGTAGTATATTTGGGGGCCGGGAGACCCAGTACTTC.

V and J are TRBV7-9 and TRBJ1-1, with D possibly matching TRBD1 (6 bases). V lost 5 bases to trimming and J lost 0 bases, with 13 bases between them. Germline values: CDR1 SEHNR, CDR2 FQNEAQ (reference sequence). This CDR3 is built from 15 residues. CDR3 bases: TGTGCCAGCAGCCCGCCCCAGGGGATGAACACTGAAGCTTTCTTT. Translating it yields CASSPPQGMNTEAFF.

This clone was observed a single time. CDR3 amino acids: CASSQGDTISGYTF. The CDR3 DNA sequence: TGTGCCAGCAGCCAAGGAGACACAATTTCTGGCTACACCTTC. V is TRBV3-1 (or the pseudogene TRBV3-2) and J is TRBJ1-2; D not resolved. Germline V gives CDR1 LGHDT, CDR2 YNNKEL (reference sequence). This CDR3 has 14 amino acids. V was shortened by 1 base and J by 7 bases, with 13 bases between the two germline ends.

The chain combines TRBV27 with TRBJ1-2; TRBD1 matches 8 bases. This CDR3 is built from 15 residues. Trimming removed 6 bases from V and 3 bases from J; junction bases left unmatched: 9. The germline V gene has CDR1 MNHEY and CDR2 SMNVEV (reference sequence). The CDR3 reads CASSSPSTGDYGYTF. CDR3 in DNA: TGTGCCAGCAGCTCACCGTCGACAGGGGACTATGGCTACACCTTC.

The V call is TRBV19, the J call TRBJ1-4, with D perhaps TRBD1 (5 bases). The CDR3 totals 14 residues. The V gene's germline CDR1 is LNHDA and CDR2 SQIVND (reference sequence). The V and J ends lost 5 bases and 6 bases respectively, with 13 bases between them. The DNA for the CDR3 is TGTGCCAGTAGTGCCGGACATTATGATGAAAAACTGTTTTTT. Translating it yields CASSAGHYDEKLFF.

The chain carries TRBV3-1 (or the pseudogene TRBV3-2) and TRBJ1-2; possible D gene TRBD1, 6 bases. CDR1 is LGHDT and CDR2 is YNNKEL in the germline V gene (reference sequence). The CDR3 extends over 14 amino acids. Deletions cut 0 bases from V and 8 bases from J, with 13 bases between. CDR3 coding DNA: TGTGCCAGCAGCCAAGAACGGGGGGCGAGGGGCTACACCTTC. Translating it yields CASSQERGARGYTF.

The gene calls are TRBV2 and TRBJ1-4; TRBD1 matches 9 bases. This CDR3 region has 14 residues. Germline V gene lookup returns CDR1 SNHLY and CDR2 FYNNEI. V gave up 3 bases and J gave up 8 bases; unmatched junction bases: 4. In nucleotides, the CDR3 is TGTGCCAGCAGTGAGGTGACAGGGGGGGAAAAACTGTTTTTT. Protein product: CASSEVTGGEKLFF.

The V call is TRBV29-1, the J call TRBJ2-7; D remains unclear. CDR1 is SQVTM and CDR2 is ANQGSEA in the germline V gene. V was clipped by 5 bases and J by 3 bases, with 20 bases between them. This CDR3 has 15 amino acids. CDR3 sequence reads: CSVQSSAGLNYEQYF. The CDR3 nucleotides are TGCAGCGTTCAAAGTTCGGCAGGTCTCAACTACGAGCAGTACTTC.

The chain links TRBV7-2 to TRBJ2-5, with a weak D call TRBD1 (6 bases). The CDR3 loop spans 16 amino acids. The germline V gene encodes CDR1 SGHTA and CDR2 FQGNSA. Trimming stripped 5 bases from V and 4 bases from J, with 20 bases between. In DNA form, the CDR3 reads TGTGCCAGCAGCCCATCAACCAGGGGAGTTGGAGAGACCCAGTACTTC. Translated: CASSPSTRGVGETQYF.

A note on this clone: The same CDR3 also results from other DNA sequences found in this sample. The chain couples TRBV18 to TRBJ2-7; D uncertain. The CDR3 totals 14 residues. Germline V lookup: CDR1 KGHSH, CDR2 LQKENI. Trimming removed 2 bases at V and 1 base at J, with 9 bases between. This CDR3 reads CASSPTYGSYEQYF. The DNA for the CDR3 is TGTGCCAGCTCACCAACGTACGGTTCCTACGAGCAGTACTTC. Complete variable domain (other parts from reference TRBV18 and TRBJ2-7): NAGVMQNPRHLVRRRGQEARLRCSPMKGHSHVYWYRQLPEEGLKFMVYLQKENIIDESGMPKERFSAEFPKEGPSILRIQQVVRGDSAAYFCASSPTYGSYEQYFGPGTRLTVT.

The CDR3 nucleotides are TGTGCCAGCATCAAAAAACGATTTCAGGGCTCCGGGGAGCTGTTTTTT. Translation: CASIKKRFQGSGELFF. The rearrangement uses TRBV7-9 and TRBJ2-2; D is possibly TRBD1 (5 bases). CDR1 is SEHNR and CDR2 is FQNEAQ in the germline V gene (reference sequence). The CDR3 is 16 amino acids. Deletions cut 7 bases from V and 6 bases from J, with 21 bases between.

CDR3 sequence (DNA): TGTGCCAGCAGCCAAGGTCCCAGGGTGGAAGGCTACACCTTC. It codes for CASSQGPRVEGYTF. This chain links TRBV3-1 (or the pseudogene TRBV3-2) with TRBJ1-2; D is perhaps TRBD1 (5 bases). Germline CDR1 and CDR2: LGHDT and YNNKEL (reference sequence). Trimming removed 1 base from V and 8 bases from J, with 14 bases in between. The CDR3 is 14 residues long.

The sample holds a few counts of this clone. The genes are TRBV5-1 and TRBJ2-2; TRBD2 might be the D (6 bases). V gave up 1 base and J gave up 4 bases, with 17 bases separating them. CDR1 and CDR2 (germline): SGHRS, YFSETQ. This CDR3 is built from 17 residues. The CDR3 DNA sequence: TGCGCCAGCAGCTTGCCTAGCGAGGGGTGGGGCACCGGGGAGCTGTTTTTT. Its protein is CASSLPSEGWGTGELFF.